This is a list of T cell receptor beta chains from one sample in a study of shared clonotypes between healthy human individuals. Profiling relied on immunoSEQ multiplex PCR, and the TCRdb table lists in-frame clones only, not all of them. Of hundreds of thousands of clones listed, 95% to 98% were seen once; the top ten hold more than 0.3%. Source material: naive CD8+ T cells sorted from blood. These receptors came from a man aged 25-45 years in good health. The CDR3 runs from the conserved cysteine through the conserved F or W. D genes are given only for firm matches. Only part of the rows carry a size: once, few, many, or a class if the clone is expanded.

j_call | clone_size | d_call | v_call | cdr3_nt | cdr3_aa
TRBJ2-1 | once | TRBD2 | TRBV5-6 | TGTGCCAGCGTATACGGGACTAGCCACAATGAGCAGTTCTTC | CASVYGTSHNEQFF
TRBJ2-1 | once | - | TRBV27 | TGTGCCAGCAGTTATAGCGCAAGAACCTACAATGAGCAGTTCTTC | CASSYSARTYNEQFF
TRBJ1-4 | - | - | TRBV6-1 | TGTGCCAGCAGTCCCCGGGCCGTGGGAGGAGAAAAACTGTTTTTT | CASSPRAVGGEKLFF
TRBJ1-2 | - | - | TRBV27 | TGTGCCAGCAGTTTATCCGGGAACTATGGCTACACCTTC | CASSLSGNYGYTF
TRBJ1-2 | - | TRBD1 | TRBV9 | TGTGCCAGCAGCGAATCCGGGACAGGGGCCTATGGCTACACCTTC | CASSESGTGAYGYTF
TRBJ2-1 | - | TRBD2 | TRBV11-2 | TGTGCCAGCAGCTTAAGGAGCGGGAGTAAAGCAGGGGAGCAGTTCTTC | CASSLRSGSKAGEQFF
TRBJ2-2 | - | - | TRBV9 | TGTGCCAGCAGCGTAGACTGGTCGGGCGGCGGGGAGCTGTTTTTT | CASSVDWSGGGELFF
TRBJ1-5 | - | - | TRBV28 | TGTGCCAGCAGTTTAAGGCCGGGCAATCAGCCCCAGCATTTT | CASSLRPGNQPQHF
TRBJ2-7 | - | TRBD1 | TRBV28 | TGTGCCAGCAGTTTTCCAGGGGGCTTGTATAACGAGCAGTACTTC | CASSFPGGLYNEQYF
TRBJ1-5 | - | TRBD1 | TRBV11-2 | TGTGCCAGCAGCTTAGACCTAAGACAGGGACAGCCCCAGCATTTT | CASSLDLRQGQPQHF
TRBJ2-5 | - | - | TRBV10-1 | TGCGCCAGCAGTGACGGTGCCCGCCAAGAGACCCAGTACTTC | CASSDGARQETQYF
TRBJ2-6 | - | - | TRBV4-3 | TGCGCCAGCAGCCAAGAGCACTACTCCAGCGGAGGCCCCTCTGGGGCCAACGTCCTGACTTTC | CASSQEHYSSGGPSGANVLTF
TRBJ2-7 | - | TRBD2 | TRBV28 | TGTGCCAGCAGAAGGACTAGCGGGAGCTTTAGCTACGAGCAGTACTTC | CASRRTSGSFSYEQYF
TRBJ2-6 | - | - | TRBV2 | TGTGCCAGCAGACCCGAGCTTAACAGGGCCCTGGTCTCTGGGGCCAACGTCCTGACTTTC | CASRPELNRALVSGANVLTF
TRBJ2-5 | - | - | TRBV7-6 | TGTGCCAGCAGCTTAGGTGGAGGGATAGAGACCCAGTACTTC | CASSLGGGIETQYF
TRBJ2-7 | once | - | TRBV19 | TGTGCCAGTACCTGGTCAGCCTCACAAAACTACGAGCAGTACTTC | CASTWSASQNYEQYF
TRBJ2-3 | few | - | TRBV27 | TGTGCCAGCAGTTTACTCGGGGGACAAGATACGCAGTATTTT | CASSLLGGQDTQYF
TRBJ2-7 | - | TRBD1 | TRBV7-6 | TGTGCCAGCAGCTTAGCGTCCAGGGGGCTGGACTACGAGCAGTACTTC | CASSLASRGLDYEQYF
TRBJ1-3 | - | TRBD1 | TRBV6-5 | TGTGCCAGCCTGGACAGGGTAGCAGGAAACACCATATATTTT | CASLDRVAGNTIYF
TRBJ2-5 | - | - | TRBV27 | TGTGCCAGCAGTTTATCGATCCGAGGCACAGGAAGACAAGAGACCCAGTACTTC | CASSLSIRGTGRQETQYF
TRBJ2-5 | - | - | TRBV28 | TGTGCCAGCAGTTTAAGGACAGCGAAAGAGACCCAGTACTTC | CASSLRTAKETQYF
TRBJ2-2 | - | - | TRBV5-6 | TGTGCCAGCAGCCCTTCGGAAGGGCTGGGGGCCGGGGAGCTGTTTTTT | CASSPSEGLGAGELFF
TRBJ2-7 | - | TRBD2 | TRBV27 | TGTGCCAGCATCGGCAGAGCTAGCGGGAGTGGTGAGCAGTACTTC | CASIGRASGSGEQYF
TRBJ1-5 | - | - | TRBV6-5 | TGTGCCAGCAGTTACAAGGGAAATCAGCCCCAGCATTTT | CASSYKGNQPQHF
TRBJ2-1 | - | - | TRBV4-1 | TGCGCCAGCAGCCAAGACCGCCAGGCCTACAATGAGCAGTTCTTC | CASSQDRQAYNEQFF